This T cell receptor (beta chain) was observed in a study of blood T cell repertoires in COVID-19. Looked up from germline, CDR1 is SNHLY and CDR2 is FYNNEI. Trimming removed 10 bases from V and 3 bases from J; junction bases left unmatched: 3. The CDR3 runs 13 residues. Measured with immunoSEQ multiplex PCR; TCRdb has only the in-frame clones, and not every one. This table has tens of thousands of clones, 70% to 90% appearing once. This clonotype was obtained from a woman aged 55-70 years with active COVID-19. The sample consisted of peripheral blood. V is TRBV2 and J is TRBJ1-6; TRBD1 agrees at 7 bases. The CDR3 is CATRQGYNSPLHF. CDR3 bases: TGTGCCACCCGACAGGGCTATAATTCACCCCTCCACTTT. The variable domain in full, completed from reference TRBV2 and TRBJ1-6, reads EPEVTQTPSHQVTQMGQEVILRCVPISNHLYFYWYRQILGQKVEFLVSFYNNEISEKSEIFDDQFSVERPDGSNFTLKIRSTKLEDSAMYFCATRQGYNSPLHFGNGTRLTVT.